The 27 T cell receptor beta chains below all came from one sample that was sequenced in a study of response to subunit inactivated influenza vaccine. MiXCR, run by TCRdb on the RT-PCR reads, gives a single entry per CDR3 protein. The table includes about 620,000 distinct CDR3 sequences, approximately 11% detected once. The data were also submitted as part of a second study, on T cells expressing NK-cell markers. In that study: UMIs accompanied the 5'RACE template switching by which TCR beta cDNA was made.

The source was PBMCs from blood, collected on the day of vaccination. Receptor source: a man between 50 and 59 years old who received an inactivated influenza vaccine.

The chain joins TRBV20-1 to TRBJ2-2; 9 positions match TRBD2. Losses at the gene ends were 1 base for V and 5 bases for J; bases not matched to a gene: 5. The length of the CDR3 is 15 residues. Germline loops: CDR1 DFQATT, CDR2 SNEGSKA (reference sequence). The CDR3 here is CSARGSGSFTGELFF. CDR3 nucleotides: TGCAGTGCTAGAGGTAGCGGGAGTTTTACCGGGGAGCTGTTTTTT.

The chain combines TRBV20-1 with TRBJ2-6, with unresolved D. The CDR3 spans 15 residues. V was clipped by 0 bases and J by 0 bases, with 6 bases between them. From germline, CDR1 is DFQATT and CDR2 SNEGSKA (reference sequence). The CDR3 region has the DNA TGCAGTGCTAGAGATCCCCACTCTGGGGCCAACGTCCTGACTTTC. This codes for CSARDPHSGANVLTF.

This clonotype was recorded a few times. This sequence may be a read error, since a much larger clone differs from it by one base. CDR3 DNA sequence: TGTGCCAGCAGACCCGGACTGGGGGTTGAAAAACTGTTTTTT. Protein product: CASRPGLGVEKLFF. The rearrangement links TRBV2 to TRBJ1-4, with D perhaps matching TRBD1 (5 bases). The CDR3 has 14 amino acids. V lost 6 bases to trimming and J lost 7 bases, with 15 bases between them. The germline V gene has CDR1 SNHLY and CDR2 FYNNEI.

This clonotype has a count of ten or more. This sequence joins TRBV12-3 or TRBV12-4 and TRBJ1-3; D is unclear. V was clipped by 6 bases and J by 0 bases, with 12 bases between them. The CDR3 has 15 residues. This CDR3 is CASSLDGYSGNTIYF. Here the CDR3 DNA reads TGTGCCAGCAGCCTGGACGGGTACTCTGGAAACACCATATATTTT.

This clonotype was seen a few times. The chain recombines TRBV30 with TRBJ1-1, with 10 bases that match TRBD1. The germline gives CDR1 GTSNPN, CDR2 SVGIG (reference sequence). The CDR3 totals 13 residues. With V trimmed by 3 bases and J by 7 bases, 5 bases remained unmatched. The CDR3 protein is CAWRGQGIGEAFF. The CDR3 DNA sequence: TGTGCCTGGAGGGGACAGGGGATAGGTGAAGCTTTCTTT. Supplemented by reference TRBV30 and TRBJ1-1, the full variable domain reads SQTIHQWPATLVQPVGSPLSLECTVEGTSNPNLYWYRQAAGRGLQLLFYSVGIGQISSEVPQNLSASRPQDRQFILSSKKLLLSDSGFYLCAWRGQGIGEAFFGQGTRLTVV.

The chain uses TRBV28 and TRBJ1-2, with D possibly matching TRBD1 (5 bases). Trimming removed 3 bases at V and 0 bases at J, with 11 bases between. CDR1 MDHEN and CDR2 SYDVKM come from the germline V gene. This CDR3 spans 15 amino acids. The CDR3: CASSFPGIANYGYTF. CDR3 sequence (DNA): TGTGCCAGCAGTTTTCCAGGGATAGCTAACTATGGCTACACCTTC.

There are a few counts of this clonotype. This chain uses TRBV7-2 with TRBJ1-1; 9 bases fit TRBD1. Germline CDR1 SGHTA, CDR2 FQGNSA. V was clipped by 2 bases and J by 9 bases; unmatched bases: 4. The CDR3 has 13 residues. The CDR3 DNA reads TGTGCCAGCAGCTTACTGGGACAGGGTAAAGCTTTCTTT. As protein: CASSLLGQGKAFF. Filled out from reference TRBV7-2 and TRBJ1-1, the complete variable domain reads GAGVSQSPSNKVTEKGKDVELRCDPISGHTALYWYRQSLGQGLEFLIYFQGNSAPDKSGLPSDRFSAERTGGSVSTLTIQRTQQEDSAVYLCASSLLGQGKAFFGQGTRLTVV.

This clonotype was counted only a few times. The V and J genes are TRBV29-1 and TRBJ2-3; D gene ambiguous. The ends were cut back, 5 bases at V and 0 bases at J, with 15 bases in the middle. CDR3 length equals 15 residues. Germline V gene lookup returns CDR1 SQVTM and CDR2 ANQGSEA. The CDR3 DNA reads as TGCAGCGTTCGATCTAGGTTCATTAGCACAGATACGCAGTATTTT. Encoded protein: CSVRSRFISTDTQYF.

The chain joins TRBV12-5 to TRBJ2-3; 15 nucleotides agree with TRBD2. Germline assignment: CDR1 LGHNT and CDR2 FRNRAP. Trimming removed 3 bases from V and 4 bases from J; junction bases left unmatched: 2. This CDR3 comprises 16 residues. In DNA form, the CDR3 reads TGTGCTAGTGGTTTCTGGACTAGCGGGAGGGCAGATACGCAGTATTTT. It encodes CASGFWTSGRADTQYF.

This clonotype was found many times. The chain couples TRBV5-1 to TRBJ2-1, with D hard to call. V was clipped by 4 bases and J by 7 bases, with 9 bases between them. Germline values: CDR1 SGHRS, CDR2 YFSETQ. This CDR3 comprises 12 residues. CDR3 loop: CASSRSLNEQFF. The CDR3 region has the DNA TGCGCCAGCAGCCGCTCACTGAATGAGCAGTTCTTC.

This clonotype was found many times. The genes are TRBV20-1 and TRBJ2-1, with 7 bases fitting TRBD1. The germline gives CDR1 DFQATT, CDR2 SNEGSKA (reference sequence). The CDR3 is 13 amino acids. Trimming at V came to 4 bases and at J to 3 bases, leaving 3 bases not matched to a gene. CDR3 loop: CSAIGQDYNEQFF. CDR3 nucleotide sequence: TGCAGTGCTATAGGACAGGACTACAATGAGCAGTTCTTC.

CDR3 DNA: TGTGCCAGCAGCAAACCCGAGGGGACTGGAAACACCATATATTTT. Protein: CASSKPEGTGNTIYF. The gene calls are TRBV25-1 and TRBJ1-3; TRBD1 is a possible D gene (5 bases). V was clipped by 6 bases and J by 2 bases, with 14 bases between them. The CDR3 loop spans 15 amino acids. From germline, CDR1 is MGHDK and CDR2 SYGVNS.

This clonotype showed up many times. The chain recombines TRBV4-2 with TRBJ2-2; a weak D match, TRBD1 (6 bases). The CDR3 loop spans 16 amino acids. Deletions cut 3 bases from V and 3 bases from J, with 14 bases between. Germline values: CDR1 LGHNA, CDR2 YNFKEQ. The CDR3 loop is CASSQGRGAHTGELFF. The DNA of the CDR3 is TGTGCCAGCAGCCAGGGCAGGGGCGCACACACCGGGGAGCTGTTTTTT.

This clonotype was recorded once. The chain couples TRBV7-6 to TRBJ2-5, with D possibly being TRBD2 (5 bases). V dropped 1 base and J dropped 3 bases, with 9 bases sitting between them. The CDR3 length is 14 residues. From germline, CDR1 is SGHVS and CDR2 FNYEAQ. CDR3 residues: CASSLVAREETQYF. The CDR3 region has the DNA TGTGCCAGCAGCTTAGTAGCGCGGGAAGAGACCCAGTACTTC.

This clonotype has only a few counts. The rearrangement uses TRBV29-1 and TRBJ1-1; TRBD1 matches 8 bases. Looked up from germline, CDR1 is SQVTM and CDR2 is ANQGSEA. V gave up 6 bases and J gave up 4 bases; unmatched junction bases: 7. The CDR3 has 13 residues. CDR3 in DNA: TGCAGCGTCCTCAGGGGGCCCGGCACTGAAGCTTTCTTT. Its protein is CSVLRGPGTEAFF.

CDR3 in DNA: TGTGCCAGCAGCTCAAGACAGGGTGATACGCAGTATTTT. This gives the protein CASSSRQGDTQYF. The chain links TRBV13 to TRBJ2-3; 7 bases fit TRBD1. The CDR3 consists of 13 residues. Germline-derived CDR1 and CDR2 are PRHDT and FYEKMQ (reference sequence). J gave up 6 bases and V 4 bases, and 4 bases lay outside the gene matches.

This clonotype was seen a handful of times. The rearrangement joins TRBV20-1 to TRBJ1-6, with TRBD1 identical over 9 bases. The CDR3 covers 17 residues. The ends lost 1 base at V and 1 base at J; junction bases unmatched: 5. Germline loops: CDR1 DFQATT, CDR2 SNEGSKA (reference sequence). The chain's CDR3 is CSARARGQGSYNSPLHF. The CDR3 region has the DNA TGCAGTGCTAGAGCCCGGGGACAGGGATCCTATAATTCACCCCTCCACTTT.

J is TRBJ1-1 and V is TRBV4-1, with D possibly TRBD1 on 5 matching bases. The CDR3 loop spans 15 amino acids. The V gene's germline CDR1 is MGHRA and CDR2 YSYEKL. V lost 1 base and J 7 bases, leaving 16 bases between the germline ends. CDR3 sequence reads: CASSQGWGGPNEAFF. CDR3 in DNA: TGCGCCAGCAGCCAAGGATGGGGGGGACCGAATGAAGCTTTCTTT.

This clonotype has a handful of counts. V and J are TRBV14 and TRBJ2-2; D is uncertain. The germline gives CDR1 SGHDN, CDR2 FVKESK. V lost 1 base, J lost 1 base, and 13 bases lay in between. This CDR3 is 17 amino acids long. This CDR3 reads CASSQVPLWENTGELFF. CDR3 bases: TGTGCCAGCAGCCAAGTACCGCTGTGGGAGAACACCGGGGAGCTGTTTTTT.

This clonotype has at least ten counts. For the CDR3, the DNA is TGTGCCACCAGCCCTTTTCGGGGCTACGAGCAGTACTTC. It yields the protein CATSPFRGYEQYF. This chain links TRBV15 with TRBJ2-7, with D perhaps matching TRBD2 (5 bases). The CDR3 covers 13 residues. Trimming removed 5 bases from V and 3 bases from J, with 11 bases in between. The germline V gene encodes CDR1 LNHNV and CDR2 YYDKDF (reference sequence).

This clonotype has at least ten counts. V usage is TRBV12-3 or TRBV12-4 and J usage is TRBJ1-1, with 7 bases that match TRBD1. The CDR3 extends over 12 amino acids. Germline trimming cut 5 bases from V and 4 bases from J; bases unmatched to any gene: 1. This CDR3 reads CASSAGGTEAFF. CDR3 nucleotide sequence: TGTGCCAGCAGTGCAGGGGGCACTGAAGCTTTCTTT.

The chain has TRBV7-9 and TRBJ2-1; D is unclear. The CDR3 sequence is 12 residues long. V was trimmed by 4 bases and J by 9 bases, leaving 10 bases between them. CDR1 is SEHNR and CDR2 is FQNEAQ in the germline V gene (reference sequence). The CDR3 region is CASSYTTGEQFF. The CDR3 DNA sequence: TGTGCCAGCAGCTATACCACGGGTGAGCAGTTCTTC.

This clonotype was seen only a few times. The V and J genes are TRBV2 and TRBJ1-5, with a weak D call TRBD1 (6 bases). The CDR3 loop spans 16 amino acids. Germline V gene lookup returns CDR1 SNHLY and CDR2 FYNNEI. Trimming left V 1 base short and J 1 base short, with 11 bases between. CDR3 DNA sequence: TGTGCCAGCAGTGAAGGACGGGGGGCGAGCAATCAGCCCCAGCATTTT. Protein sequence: CASSEGRGASNQPQHF.

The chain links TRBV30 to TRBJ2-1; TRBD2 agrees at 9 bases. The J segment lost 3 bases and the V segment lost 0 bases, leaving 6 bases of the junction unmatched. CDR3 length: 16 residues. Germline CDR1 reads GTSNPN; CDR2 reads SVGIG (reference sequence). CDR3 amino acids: CAWSVGAGGGYNEQFF. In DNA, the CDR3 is TGTGCCTGGAGTGTAGGAGCGGGGGGAGGCTACAATGAGCAGTTCTTC.

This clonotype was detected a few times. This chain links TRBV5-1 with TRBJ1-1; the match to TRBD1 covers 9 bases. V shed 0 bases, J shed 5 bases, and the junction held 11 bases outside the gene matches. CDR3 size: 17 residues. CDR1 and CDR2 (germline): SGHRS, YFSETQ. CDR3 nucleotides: TGCGCCAGCAGCTTGGTCGGGACAGGGATCGGGGGGACTGAAGCTTTCTTT. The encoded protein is CASSLVGTGIGGTEAFF.

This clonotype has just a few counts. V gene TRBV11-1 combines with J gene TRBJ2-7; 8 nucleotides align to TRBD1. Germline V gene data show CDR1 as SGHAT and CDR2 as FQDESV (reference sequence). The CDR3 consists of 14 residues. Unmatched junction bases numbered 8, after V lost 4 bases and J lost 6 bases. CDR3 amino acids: CASSSGQGRSEQYF. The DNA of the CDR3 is TGTGCCAGCAGCTCCGGACAGGGACGAAGCGAGCAGTACTTC.

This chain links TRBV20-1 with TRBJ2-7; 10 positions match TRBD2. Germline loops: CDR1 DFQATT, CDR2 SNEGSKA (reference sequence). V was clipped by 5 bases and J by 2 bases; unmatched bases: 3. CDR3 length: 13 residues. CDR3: CSAPGTSAYEQYF. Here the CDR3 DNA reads TGCAGTGCTCCCGGGACTAGCGCCTACGAGCAGTACTTC.